Listed below are T cell receptor beta chains from one sample, sequenced in a study of OX40 agonist ivuxolimab in advanced cancers. Using immunoSEQ multiplex PCR, the repertoire was profiled, and TCRdb retains in-frame clones only, with some absent. The sample contains tens of thousands of clones, approximately 84% of which appear only once. The sample was CD4+ or CD8+ T cells sorted from blood, taken in a trial of the OX40 agonist ivuxolimab. The receptors derive from an adult with an advanced solid tumor such as melanoma, head and neck, liver or kidney cancer. CDR3s include the opening cysteine and the closing phenylalanine or tryptophan. The D gene is left open where the match is weak. Part of the rows lack a size; the others show once, few, many or a class for expanded clones.

j_call	d_call	v_call	clone_size	cdr3_aa	cdr3_nt
TRBJ2-3	NA	TRBV7-6	NA	CAVIGWRTDTQYF	TGTGCCGTAATAGGATGGAGGACAGATACGCAGTATTTT
TRBJ2-7	NA	TRBV7-2	NA	CASKLPSSYEQYF	TGTGCCAGCAAACTACCTAGCTCCTACGAGCAGTACTTC
TRBJ1-1	NA	TRBV19	NA	CASSPGENTEAFF	TGTGCCAGTAGCCCCGGGGAGAACACTGAAGCTTTCTTT
TRBJ1-5	NA	TRBV30	NA	CAWNRNRDQPQHF	TGTGCCTGGAATCGAAACAGGGATCAGCCCCAGCATTTT
TRBJ2-2	NA	TRBV19	few	CASSIHRRDTGELFF	TGTGCCAGTAGTATTCACCGGAGGGACACCGGGGAGCTGTTTTTT
TRBJ1-6	NA	TRBV30	few	CAWSKGQDNSPLHF	TGTGCCTGGAGTAAGGGACAAGATAATTCACCCCTCCACTTT
TRBJ2-7	NA	TRBV11-2	NA	CASSVSGTRGYEQYF	TGTGCCAGCAGCGTATCCGGGACCAGGGGCTACGAGCAGTACTTC
TRBJ1-2	TRBD1	TRBV4-3	medium-sized	CASSQLDRENYGYTF	TGCGCCAGCAGCCAGCTAGACAGGGAGAACTATGGCTACACCTTC
TRBJ2-7	NA	TRBV5-5	NA	CASSLGGLATYEQYF	TGTGCCAGCAGCTTGGGCGGTCTGGCGACCTACGAGCAGTACTTC
TRBJ2-7	NA	TRBV30	NA	CAWSGRRQSYEQYF	TGTGCCTGGAGTGGGCGACGACAATCCTACGAGCAGTACTTC
TRBJ2-2	TRBD2	TRBV6-5	NA	CASSFRRLAGDGELFF	TGTGCCAGCAGTTTTAGGAGACTAGCGGGAGACGGGGAGCTGTTTTTT
TRBJ2-1	NA	TRBV29-1	NA	CSARDFYNEQFF	TGCAGCGCCCGGGACTTCTACAATGAGCAGTTCTTC
TRBJ2-7	TRBD1	TRBV14	NA	CASSQIEGAEQYF	TGTGCCAGCAGCCAAATTGAGGGGGCCGAGCAGTACTTC
TRBJ2-3	NA	TRBV5-1	NA	CASSDGPGGTDTQYF	TGCGCCAGCAGCGATGGCCCAGGAGGCACAGATACGCAGTATTTT
TRBJ2-5	TRBD2	TRBV5-4	NA	CASSLRLAGLETQYF	TGTGCCAGCAGCTTGCGACTAGCGGGATTAGAGACCCAGTACTTC
TRBJ2-7	TRBD2	TRBV27	NA	CASSLREGPVRVYF	TGTGCCAGCAGTTTAAGGGAGGGCCCCGTTAGGGTTTACTTC
TRBJ2-5	TRBD2	TRBV10-3	NA	CAISDSAGGAKKQYF	TGTGCCATCAGTGACTCGGCGGGAGGGGCTAAAAAGCAGTACTTC
TRBJ2-2	NA	TRBV5-1	medium-sized	CASSLNIGPNTGELFF	TGCGCCAGCAGCTTGAATATCGGGCCCAACACCGGGGAGCTGTTTTTT
TRBJ1-4	NA	TRBV19	NA	CASSRGSEKLFF	TGTGCCAGTAGCCGGGGGTCGGAAAAACTGTTTTTT
TRBJ2-1	NA	TRBV5-6	NA	CASSPLSYNEQFF	TGTGCCAGCAGCCCATTGTCCTACAATGAGCAGTTCTTC
TRBJ2-6	NA	TRBV14	NA	CASSFRVRGANVLTF	TGTGCCAGCAGCTTCAGGGTGCGGGGGGCCAACGTCCTGACTTTC
TRBJ2-7	TRBD2	TRBV27	large	CASSSVAGAPLEQYF	TGTGCCAGCAGTTCAGTAGCGGGGGCTCCCCTCGAGCAGTACTTC
TRBJ2-1	TRBD2	TRBV28	NA	CASSTRTSGRNEQFF	TGTGCCAGCAGTACACGGACTAGCGGAAGGAATGAGCAGTTCTTC
TRBJ1-5	NA	TRBV5-6	few	CASSLGHLRDQPQHF	TGTGCCAGCAGCTTGGGACACCTGAGGGATCAGCCCCAGCATTTT
TRBJ1-3	TRBD1	TRBV11-2	NA	CASSPGGQSMGRNTIYF	TGTGCCAGCAGCCCAGGGGGACAGAGCATGGGAAGAAACACCATATATTTT
TRBJ2-6	NA	TRBV19	NA	CASSMATDSGANVLTF	TGTGCCAGTAGTATGGCGACAGACTCTGGGGCCAACGTCCTGACTTTC
TRBJ1-5	NA	TRBV6-1	few	CASSEARGNQPQHF	TGTGCCAGCAGTGAAGCGCGGGGCAATCAGCCCCAGCATTTT
TRBJ2-1	TRBD2	TRBV5-1	once	CASTQLAGGDNEQFF	TGCGCCAGCACCCAACTAGCGGGAGGGGACAATGAGCAGTTCTTC
TRBJ2-7	NA	TRBV7-2	NA	CASSPKVASSYEQYF	TGTGCCAGCAGCCCCAAGGTAGCGAGCTCCTACGAGCAGTACTTC
TRBJ1-1	TRBD1	TRBV19	NA	CASSIPGQLNTEAFF	TGTGCCAGTAGTATACCGGGACAGCTGAACACTGAAGCTTTCTTT
TRBJ1-4	TRBD1	TRBV5-6	NA	CASSLGQGLEKLFF	TGTGCCAGCAGCTTGGGACAGGGGCTTGAAAAACTGTTTTTT
TRBJ2-3	TRBD2	TRBV18	NA	CASSPRSGGPSTDTQYF	TGTGCCAGCTCACCCAGATCGGGGGGTCCTAGCACAGATACGCAGTATTTT
TRBJ2-7	TRBD2	TRBV7-7	NA	CASSPTAGGAYEQYF	TGTGCCAGCAGCCCCACGGCGGGAGGCGCCTACGAGCAGTACTTC
TRBJ1-1	NA	TRBV7-9	NA	CASSFKVRDGLLSEAFF	TGTGCCAGCAGCTTTAAGGTTCGGGACGGCCTGCTTTCTGAAGCTTTCTTT
TRBJ2-3	NA	TRBV19	NA	CASISQFTDTQYF	TGTGCCAGTATATCGCAGTTCACAGATACGCAGTATTTT
TRBJ2-2	TRBD2	TRBV4-3	NA	CASSQDGTVAGLTGELFF	TGCGCCAGCAGCCAAGATGGTACGGTAGCGGGGCTCACCGGGGAGCTGTTTTTT
TRBJ1-1	NA	TRBV4-2	few	CASSHLEGRRDTEAFF	TGTGCCAGCAGCCACCTGGAGGGGCGGAGGGACACTGAAGCTTTCTTT
TRBJ1-2	NA	TRBV2	NA	CASSTLLDTPRGYTF	TGTGCCAGCAGTACTCTCTTAGATACCCCTCGGGGCTACACCTTC
TRBJ1-5	TRBD1	TRBV9	NA	CASSGTGEEPQHF	TGTGCCAGCAGCGGGACAGGGGAAGAGCCCCAGCATTTT
TRBJ2-1	TRBD2	TRBV7-8	NA	CASSLGGLAGPQSNEQFF	TGTGCCAGCAGCTTGGGGGGACTAGCGGGACCTCAATCCAATGAGCAGTTCTTC
TRBJ2-5	NA	TRBV6-1	NA	CASNSLPGSEETQYF	TGTGCCAGCAATTCACTTCCCGGGAGCGAAGAGACCCAGTACTTC
TRBJ1-5	TRBD1	TRBV6-5	few	CASRTTGGDQPQHF	TGTGCCAGCAGAACAACAGGGGGCGATCAGCCCCAGCATTTT
TRBJ2-1	NA	TRBV6-5	NA	CASSYRDGNEQFF	TGTGCCAGCAGTTACAGGGACGGTAATGAGCAGTTCTTC
TRBJ1-5	TRBD1	TRBV18	NA	CASSPNPGQGGQPQHF	TGTGCCAGCTCACCTAATCCGGGACAGGGGGGTCAGCCCCAGCATTTT
TRBJ2-6	NA	TRBV5-1	once	CASSSQGAGANVLTF	TGCGCCAGCAGCTCTCAGGGTGCTGGGGCCAACGTCCTGACTTTC
TRBJ1-1	NA	TRBV7-2	NA	CASRALGAEAFF	TGTGCCAGCAGGGCCTTGGGGGCTGAAGCTTTCTTT
TRBJ2-3	TRBD2	TRBV30	NA	CAWSLAGATDTQYF	TGTGCCTGGAGCCTAGCGGGAGCCACAGATACGCAGTATTTT
TRBJ1-5	NA	TRBV19	NA	CASSKVGNQPQHF	TGTGCCAGTAGTAAGGTCGGGAATCAGCCCCAGCATTTT
TRBJ2-5	NA	TRBV18	NA	CASSPPQDKQETQYF	TGTGCCAGCTCACCACCCCAGGACAAGCAAGAGACCCAGTACTTC
TRBJ1-5	NA	TRBV19	NA	CASSIEGLGANQPQHF	TGTGCCAGTAGTATTGAAGGATTAGGGGCCAATCAGCCCCAGCATTTT
TRBJ1-1	NA	TRBV9	NA	CASSPGGPNTEAFF	TGTGCCAGCAGCCCCGGAGGACCTAACACTGAAGCTTTCTTT
TRBJ2-7	NA	TRBV5-6	NA	CASSLEMGYEQYF	TGTGCCAGCAGCTTGGAGATGGGGTACGAGCAGTACTTC
TRBJ2-3	NA	TRBV30	NA	CAWTSGARGTQYF	TGTGCCTGGACCTCCGGGGCAAGGGGTACGCAGTATTTT
TRBJ2-7	TRBD2	TRBV7-2	NA	CASSLVHTGSGRAAEQYF	TGTGCCAGCAGCTTAGTGCATACGGGGAGCGGGAGGGCCGCGGAGCAGTACTTC
TRBJ2-1	NA	TRBV7-2	once	CASSRNYRYSEQFF	TGTGCCAGCAGCAGAAACTACCGCTACAGTGAGCAGTTCTTC
TRBJ2-2	NA	TRBV29-1	NA	CSVPEQQANTGELFF	TGCAGCGTCCCGGAGCAGCAGGCGAACACCGGGGAGCTGTTTTTT
TRBJ2-3	NA	TRBV2	NA	CASSDGLPDTQYF	TGTGCCAGCAGTGATGGTCTCCCAGATACGCAGTATTTT
TRBJ2-1	NA	TRBV7-2	NA	CASSLSSGNNNEQFF	TGTGCCAGCAGCTTGAGTAGCGGAAATAACAATGAGCAGTTCTTC
TRBJ2-6	TRBD2	TRBV5-1	NA	CASTPTSGAGANVLTF	TGCGCCAGCACCCCGACTAGCGGGGCAGGGGCCAACGTCCTGACTTTC
TRBJ2-1	TRBD1	TRBV28	NA	CASTGYRGYNEQFF	TGTGCCAGCACTGGGTACAGGGGATACAATGAGCAGTTCTTC